What follows are 16 T cell receptor beta chains derived from one specimen sequenced in a study of spatial heterogeneity in lung cancer. TCRdb redid the calling of the 5' RACE reads with MiXCR, one entry per CDR3 protein. This table holds roughly 8,000 distinct CDR3 sequences, 8.5% to 10% found once. Indicated time point: sample taken at primary tumor resection. Extraction of whole RNA from tumor, nontumor lung or frozen PBMC preceded unsorted sequencing. This material consisted of PBMCs, taken at surgery. The origin of the receptors is a male donor with early-stage non-small cell lung cancer.

Ten or more counts support this clonotype. The library was built for alpha chains, so this beta chain is an off-target read and its size means little. V is TRBV7-2 and J is TRBJ2-7, with D hard to call. This CDR3 region has 12 residues. CDR1 is SGHTA, CDR2 FQGNSA, per germline. The V end lost 4 bases, the J end lost 6 bases, and 10 bases lay between the germline ends. CDR3: CASSSGMGEQYF. The DNA for the CDR3 is TGTGCCAGCAGCTCTGGGATGGGCGAGCAGTACTTC.

This clonotype was seen many times. This beta chain is off target for a library built for alpha chains, so its abundance means little. This sequence joins TRBV9 and TRBJ1-1; D remains unclear. CDR3 size: 15 residues. V was cut by 0 bases and J by 0 bases, with 9 bases left in between. Germline V gives CDR1 SGDLS, CDR2 YYNGEE. The CDR3 protein is CASSVVGDLNTEAFF. CDR3 DNA: TGTGCCAGCAGCGTAGTAGGAGACTTGAACACTGAAGCTTTCTTT. The full variable domain, rest sourced from reference TRBV9 and TRBJ1-1, is DSGVTQTPKHLITATGQRVTLRCSPRSGDLSVYWYQQSLDQGLQFLIQYYNGEERAKGNILERFSAQQFPDLHSELNLSSLELGDSALYFCASSVVGDLNTEAFFGQGTRLTVV.

This clonotype was counted ten times or more. A library prepared for alpha chains yielded this beta chain as an off-target read; its size is of little meaning. This chain joins TRBV27 and TRBJ2-5, with 9 nucleotides matching TRBD1. V lost 3 bases and J lost 6; bases outside the gene matches: 8. Germline loops: CDR1 MNHEY, CDR2 SMNVEV (reference sequence). This CDR3 has 15 residues. CDR3 sequence (DNA): TGTGCCAGCAGTTTTGGGGGACAGGGCGTGAAGACCCAGTACTTC. Its translation is CASSFGGQGVKTQYF.

This clonotype was found many times. The size of this beta chain means little, since it is a stray read in a library made for alpha chains. This rearrangement joins TRBV9 to TRBJ2-1; either TRBD1 or TRBD2 may supply D (6 bases each). The V gene lost 4 bases and the J gene lost 7 bases, with 12 bases spanning the gap. Germline lookup yields CDR1 SGDLS and CDR2 YYNGEE. The CDR3 runs 13 residues. CDR3 in DNA: TGTGCCAGCAGCCGGGGGCTAGCAAATGAGCAGTTCTTC. Translation gives CASSRGLANEQFF.

Worth noting for this clonotype: This beta chain was picked up by a library intended for alpha chains and is off target, so its count carries little meaning. This chain links TRBV21-1 with TRBJ1-4; TRBD1, the D gene given by the table, was not confirmed from the DNA. TRBV21-1 is a documented pseudogene. The CDR3 has 16 amino acids. The CDR3 reads CASSTDRFRDDEKLFF. CDR3 in DNA: TGTGCCAGCAGCACCGACCGATTCCGGGACGATGAAAAACTGTTTTTT.

This clonotype was found many times. This beta chain lies outside the target of a library built for alpha chains; its clone size means little. The gene calls are TRBV12-3 or TRBV12-4 and TRBJ1-1; 7 bases line up with TRBD1. The CDR3 loop spans 14 amino acids. The V segment lost 7 bases and the J segment 2 bases; nucleotides outside the gene matches: 7. This CDR3 reads CASNDGTANTEAFF. As DNA, the CDR3 is TGTGCCAGCAACGACGGGACAGCCAACACTGAAGCTTTCTTT.

Notes on this clonotype: In a library made to pick up alpha chains, this beta chain is a stray read with a size that means little. V and J are TRBV19 and TRBJ1-1; D unclear. Trimming removed 7 bases from V and 6 bases from J, with 9 bases in between. The CDR3 loop spans 11 amino acids. The germline CDR1 and CDR2 sequences are LNHDA and SQIVND (reference sequence). CDR3 coding DNA: TGTGCCAGTACGGTGTGGGCTGAAGCTTTCTTT. It codes for CASTVWAEAFF.

With regard to this clonotype: A single base separates this from a much larger clone, so it may be a read error. A library prepared for alpha chains yielded this beta chain as an off-target read; its size is of little meaning. This rearrangement joins TRBV11-3 to TRBJ1-1, with unresolved D. Germline V gives CDR1 SGHNT, CDR2 YENEEA. This CDR3 contains 13 residues. Written as DNA, the CDR3 is TGTTCCAGCAGCCCCGATCCGGGTCGTGAAGCTTTCTTT. Its protein product is CSSSPDPGREAFF.

Ten or more counts support this clonotype. A library prepared for alpha chains yielded this beta chain as an off-target read; its size is of little meaning. This chain links TRBV3-1 with TRBJ2-1, with D possibly being TRBD1 (5 bases). Trimming took 2 bases from V and 9 from J, leaving 20 bases between them. The CDR3 is made up of 16 amino acids. Germline values: CDR1 LGHDT, CDR2 YNNKEL (reference sequence). In DNA form, the CDR3 reads TGTGCCAGCAGCCAATCCAGGGTTTTAAGCCCCGGTGAGCAGTTCTTC. This translates into CASSQSRVLSPGEQFF.

This clonotype was counted at least ten times. The library was designed around alpha chains, so this beta chain is a stray read whose abundance carries little weight. This sequence joins TRBV28 and TRBJ2-7; 8 positions agree with TRBD2. Germline CDR1 reads MDHEN; CDR2 reads SYDVKM. The CDR3 runs to 15 residues. Unmatched junction bases numbered 20, after V lost 8 bases and J lost 11 bases. The CDR3 loop is CASHETGLVLYMEYF. The CDR3 nucleotides are TGTGCCAGCCATGAGACGGGACTAGTTCTTTATATGGAGTACTTC.

This clonotype was seen repeatedly, ten times or more. This beta chain is an off-target read within a library intended for alpha chains, so its frequency means little. The V and J genes are TRBV29-1 and TRBJ1-1, with D possibly TRBD1 on 5 matching bases. Germline CDR1 reads SQVTM; CDR2 reads ANQGSEA. V lost 6 bases to trimming and J lost 3 bases, with 14 bases between them. The CDR3 runs to 13 residues. CDR3: CSVAPQEDTEAFF. The CDR3 nucleotides are TGCAGCGTCGCCCCACAGGAGGACACTGAAGCTTTCTTT.

At least ten counts were recorded for this clonotype. This beta chain is a stray sequence in a library constructed for alpha chains; its clone size is not meaningful. The chain has TRBV7-9 and TRBJ2-2, with 15 bases matching TRBD2. V lost 10 bases and J lost 5; bases outside the gene matches: 17. The CDR3 contains 19 residues. Germline V lookup: CDR1 SEHNR, CDR2 FQNEAQ (reference sequence). The CDR3 loop is CATRTSGREFSALTGELFF. The CDR3 DNA sequence: TGTGCCACCCGGACTAGCGGGAGGGAATTTTCTGCGTTGACCGGGGAGCTGTTTTTT.

This clonotype was counted at least ten times. This beta chain is off target for a library built for alpha chains, so its abundance means little. The chain couples TRBV30 to TRBJ2-5, with 7 bases fitting TRBD2. V was clipped by 3 bases and J by 5 bases; unmatched bases: 12. Germline CDR1 and CDR2: GTSNPN and SVGIG (reference sequence). The CDR3 spans 15 residues. This chain's CDR3 is CAWSPGGGIGETQYF. CDR3 in DNA: TGTGCCTGGAGCCCGGGGGGAGGGATAGGGGAGACCCAGTACTTC.

This clonotype was seen ten or more times. This beta chain is a stray sequence in a library constructed for alpha chains; its clone size is not meaningful. The genes are TRBV20-1 and TRBJ2-1, with TRBD2 matching over 8 bases. V lost 3 bases and J lost 3; bases outside the gene matches: 13. Germline V gene data show CDR1 as DFQATT and CDR2 as SNEGSKA (reference sequence). The CDR3 consists of 17 residues. The CDR3 region is CSARETLAAKSYNEQFF. The CDR3 bases are TGCAGTGCTAGGGAAACACTAGCGGCAAAAAGCTACAATGAGCAGTTCTTC.

Concerning this clonotype itself: With the library built for alpha chains, this beta chain is off target and its frequency is not meaningful. The chain joins TRBV20-1 to TRBJ2-3, with D uncertain. Trimming took off 2 bases at V and 6 bases at J, with 6 bases between the two ends. The CDR3 runs to 11 residues. Looked up from germline, CDR1 is DFQATT and CDR2 is SNEGSKA (reference sequence). CDR3 sequence reads: CSARFPDTQYF. The CDR3 bases are TGCAGTGCTAGATTTCCCGATACGCAGTATTTT.

This clonotype is labeled large (0.1 to 1%). This beta chain is an off-target read within a library intended for alpha chains, so its frequency means little. The chain recombines TRBV5-4 with TRBJ1-4, with D possibly being TRBD1 (5 bases). V was clipped by 4 bases and J by 5 bases, with 15 bases between them. The germline V gene has CDR1 SGHNT and CDR2 YYREEE (reference sequence). The CDR3 consists of 15 residues. The chain's CDR3 is CASSQSWDANEKLFF. The CDR3 DNA follows: TGTGCCAGCAGCCAAAGTTGGGACGCCAATGAAAAACTGTTTTTT.